This T cell receptor beta chain was sequenced in a study of T cells after yellow fever vaccination. Looking at the study overall: Where fractions had low cell numbers, libraries were prepared from them with the SMART-Seq v4 Ultra Low Input RNA kit.

TCRdb reprocessed the 5' RACE reads via MiXCR and lists one record per CDR3 protein. The table shows a few hundred thousand distinct CDR3 sequences, with about 5.2% occurring only once. The table lists this clonotype with many counts. The V gene lost 1 base and the J gene lost 1 base, with 7 bases spanning the gap. The CDR3 runs to 14 residues. The sample was CD4+ T cells sorted from PBMCs, taken on the day of the yellow fever booster vaccination. The clonotype originates from a young man who received the YFV17D yellow fever vaccine. This sequence joins TRBV12-3 or TRBV12-4 and TRBJ2-5; D unclear. The CDR3 region has the DNA TGTGCCAGCAGTTTAGTGGGCAGCCAAGAGACCCAGTACTTC. It translates to CASSLVGSQETQYF.